Only one count was recorded for the clone carrying this T cell receptor (beta chain). This sample was taken from a study of T cell changes during pregnancy in multiple sclerosis. Method: immunoSEQ multiplex PCR; TCRdb's copy keeps in-frame clones and lacks some. The table includes about 40,000 clones, 89% detected once. V lost 4 bases to trimming and J lost 1 base, with 10 bases between them. The germline gives CDR1 SQVTM, CDR2 ANQGSEA. This CDR3 is 14 amino acids long. The sample in question was CD4+ T cells from peripheral blood mononuclear cells, obtained in the first trimester of pregnancy. The receptor's source is a female donor with multiple sclerosis, enrolled in a pregnancy study. This chain uses TRBV29-1 with TRBJ2-2; D perhaps matches TRBD1 (5 bases). The DNA of the CDR3 is TGCAGCGTTGTTAGGCAGGGGAACACCGGGGAGCTGTTTTTT. It translates to CSVVRQGNTGELFF.